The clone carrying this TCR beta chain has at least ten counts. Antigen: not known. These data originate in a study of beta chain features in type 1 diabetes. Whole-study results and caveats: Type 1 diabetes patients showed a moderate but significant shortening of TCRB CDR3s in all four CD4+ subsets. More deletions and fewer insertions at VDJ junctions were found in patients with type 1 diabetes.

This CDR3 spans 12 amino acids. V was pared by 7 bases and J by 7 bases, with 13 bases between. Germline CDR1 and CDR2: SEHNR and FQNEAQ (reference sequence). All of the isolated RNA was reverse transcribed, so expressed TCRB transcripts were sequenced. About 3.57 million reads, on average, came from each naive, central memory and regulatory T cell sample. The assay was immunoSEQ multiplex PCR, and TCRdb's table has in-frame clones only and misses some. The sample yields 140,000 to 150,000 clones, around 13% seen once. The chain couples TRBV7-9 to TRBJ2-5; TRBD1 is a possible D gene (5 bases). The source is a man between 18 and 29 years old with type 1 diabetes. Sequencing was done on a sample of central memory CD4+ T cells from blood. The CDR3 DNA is TGTGCCAGCATTCCGAGAACAGGGACCCAGTACTTC. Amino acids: CASIPRTGTQYF.